These T cell receptor beta chains were read from a single sample in a study of T cell responses to AZD1222 COVID-19 vaccine. Sequencing was performed with immunoSEQ multiplex PCR; in TCRdb, only in-frame clones are kept and a portion is missing. In the table there are 95,000 to 150,000 clones, 80% to 90% of which are singletons. The sequencing here drew on peripheral blood, taken on day 0 of AZD1222 vaccination. These TCRs come from an adult in good health. The CDR3 runs from the conserved cysteine through the conserved F or W. Each record gives: CDR3 protein, CDR3 DNA, V gene, D gene, clone size, J gene. D genes are given only for firm matches. Size tells how often a clone was seen (once, few, many) or the class of an expanded clone, and some rows leave it out.

CDR3: CASSRGVVATDTQYF
DNA: TGTGCCAGCAGCCGCGGGGTGGTAGCCACAGATACGCAGTATTTT
V: TRBV3-1/TRBV3-2
D: -
size: once
J: TRBJ2-3

CDR3: CAISYDRGPSEQYF
DNA: TGTGCCATCAGTTATGACAGGGGGCCAAGCGAGCAGTACTTC
V: TRBV10-3
D: TRBD1
size: few
J: TRBJ2-7

CDR3: CASSPGLENHEQYF
DNA: TGTGCCAGCAGCCCGGGACTAGAAAACCACGAGCAGTACTTC
V: TRBV3-1/TRBV3-2
D: TRBD2
size: -
J: TRBJ2-7

CDR3: CASSTGLSGPYNEQFF
DNA: TGTGCCAGCAGCACCGGCTTGTCAGGCCCCTACAATGAGCAGTTCTTC
V: TRBV28
D: -
size: -
J: TRBJ2-1

CDR3: CASSLPVGNEQYF
DNA: TGCGCCAGCAGCTTACCCGTCGGGAACGAGCAGTACTTC
V: TRBV5-1
D: -
size: -
J: TRBJ2-7

CDR3: CATSSRLAGRVISYNEQFF
DNA: TGTGCCACCAGCAGCCGACTAGCGGGGAGGGTGATCTCCTACAATGAGCAGTTCTTC
V: TRBV15
D: TRBD2
size: -
J: TRBJ2-1

CDR3: CATSDPDSTEAFF
DNA: TGTGCCACCAGTGACCCGGACAGCACTGAAGCTTTCTTT
V: TRBV24-1
D: -
size: -
J: TRBJ1-1

CDR3: CASSSGTGITEAFF
DNA: TGTGCCAGTAGTAGCGGGACAGGGATCACTGAAGCTTTCTTT
V: TRBV19
D: TRBD1
size: -
J: TRBJ1-1

CDR3: CAWSAPRLRGIDRNYGYTF
DNA: TGTGCCTGGAGTGCCCCGCGTCTTAGGGGGATAGACAGAAACTATGGCTACACCTTC
V: TRBV30
D: -
size: -
J: TRBJ1-2

CDR3: CAISDVGPTNEKLFF
DNA: TGTGCCATCAGTGACGTGGGTCCTACTAATGAAAAACTGTTTTTT
V: TRBV10-3
D: -
size: -
J: TRBJ1-4

CDR3: CASRRRGALANEAFF
DNA: TGTGCCAGCAGGAGAAGGGGGGCTCTAGCTAATGAAGCTTTCTTT
V: TRBV11-2
D: -
size: -
J: TRBJ1-1

CDR3: CASSRGGLADFLTGELFF
DNA: TGTGCCAGCAGCCGGGGGGGACTAGCGGATTTCCTCACCGGGGAGCTGTTTTTT
V: TRBV5-5
D: TRBD2
size: -
J: TRBJ2-2

CDR3: CASTRGAGDTEAFF
DNA: TGTGCCAGTACCAGAGGGGCAGGGGACACTGAAGCTTTCTTT
V: TRBV19
D: -
size: -
J: TRBJ1-1

CDR3: CASSPRAGGHQPQHF
DNA: TGTGCCAGCAGCCCAAGGGCAGGGGGCCATCAGCCCCAGCATTTT
V: TRBV3-1/TRBV3-2
D: TRBD1
size: -
J: TRBJ1-5

CDR3: CASSFTSGRFSYEQYF
DNA: TGCGCCAGCAGCTTCACTAGCGGGCGCTTCTCCTACGAGCAGTACTTC
V: TRBV5-1
D: TRBD2
size: -
J: TRBJ2-7

CDR3: CATSDYASDRGSYEQYF
DNA: TGTGCCACCAGTGATTACGCCTCCGACAGGGGATCCTACGAGCAGTACTTC
V: TRBV24-1
D: TRBD1
size: -
J: TRBJ2-7

CDR3: CASSPSMGSNQPQHF
DNA: TGCGCCTCCTCCCCCTCCATGGGTAGCAATCAGCCCCAGCATTTT
V: TRBV4-3
D: -
size: -
J: TRBJ1-5

CDR3: CATSDSDRGNQPQHF
DNA: TGTGCCACCAGTGATTCTGACAGGGGGAATCAGCCCCAGCATTTT
V: TRBV24-1
D: TRBD1
size: -
J: TRBJ1-5

CDR3: CASSVGTSGSITDTQYF
DNA: TGTGCCAGCAGCGTCGGGACTAGCGGGAGTATCACAGATACGCAGTATTTT
V: TRBV9
D: TRBD2
size: -
J: TRBJ2-3

CDR3: CASSLSGGLLGYTF
DNA: TGCGCCAGCAGCTTGAGTGGCGGCCTACTGGGCTACACCTTC
V: TRBV5-1
D: -
size: -
J: TRBJ1-2

CDR3: CASSVSGATPDTQYF
DNA: TGTGCCAGCAGCGTAAGCGGGGCCACTCCAGATACGCAGTATTTT
V: TRBV9
D: TRBD2
size: -
J: TRBJ2-3

CDR3: CATSDVVLGGRPEDEQFF
DNA: TGTGCCACCAGTGATGTCGTGCTAGGCGGGAGGCCAGAAGATGAGCAGTTCTTC
V: TRBV24-1
D: TRBD2
size: -
J: TRBJ2-1

CDR3: CASRVAGTGGYSNQPQHF
DNA: TGTGCCAGCAGGGTTGCCGGGACAGGGGGATATAGCAATCAGCCCCAGCATTTT
V: TRBV28
D: TRBD1
size: -
J: TRBJ1-5

CDR3: CASSLEPTYEQYF
DNA: TGTGCCAGCAGCTTAGAGCCTACCTACGAGCAGTACTTC
V: TRBV27
D: -
size: -
J: TRBJ2-7

CDR3: CASSPQRDEQFF
DNA: TGCGCCAGCAGCCCCCAGCGCGATGAGCAGTTCTTC
V: TRBV5-1
D: -
size: -
J: TRBJ2-1

CDR3: CASGVGTGIVSGANVLTF
DNA: TGTGCCAGTGGTGTAGGGACAGGGATCGTCTCTGGGGCCAACGTCCTGACTTTC
V: TRBV5-5
D: TRBD1
size: -
J: TRBJ2-6

CDR3: CSVEGQGYEQYF
DNA: TGCAGCGTGGAGGGACAGGGCTACGAGCAGTACTTC
V: TRBV29-1
D: TRBD1
size: -
J: TRBJ2-7

CDR3: CASSASDSPSYGYTF
DNA: TGTGCCAGCAGTGCTTCGGACAGCCCTTCTTATGGCTACACCTTC
V: TRBV6-4
D: -
size: -
J: TRBJ1-2

CDR3: CASSYSGVAEAFF
DNA: TGTGCCAGCAGTTACTCAGGGGTTGCTGAAGCTTTCTTT
V: TRBV6-5
D: -
size: -
J: TRBJ1-1

CDR3: CASSLRQGGQPQHF
DNA: TGTGCCAGCAGTTTAAGACAGGGTGGGCAGCCCCAGCATTTT
V: TRBV6-5
D: TRBD1
size: -
J: TRBJ1-5

CDR3: CASSLARGTGGSGTEAFF
DNA: TGTGCCAGCAGCTTAGCCCGGGGGACAGGGGGAAGTGGCACTGAAGCTTTCTTT
V: TRBV7-8
D: TRBD1
size: -
J: TRBJ1-1

CDR3: CASSSTGGEGEKLFF
DNA: TGTGCCAGTAGTTCAACAGGGGGCGAAGGTGAAAAACTGTTTTTT
V: TRBV19
D: TRBD1
size: once
J: TRBJ1-4

CDR3: CASSEVGQGGATQYF
DNA: TGTGCCAGCAGTGAAGTCGGGCAGGGAGGGGCTACGCAGTATTTT
V: TRBV2
D: TRBD2
size: -
J: TRBJ2-3

CDR3: CASSQDFLYRHKNTEAFF
DNA: TGTGCCAGCAGCCAAGATTTCCTTTACAGACACAAGAACACTGAAGCTTTCTTT
V: TRBV4-2
D: -
size: -
J: TRBJ1-1

CDR3: CASSLGQGYGYTF
DNA: TGTGCCAGCAGTTTAGGGCAGGGCTATGGCTACACCTTC
V: TRBV28
D: -
size: -
J: TRBJ1-2

CDR3: CASSPRLAHRSYNEQFF
DNA: TGTGCCAGCAGCCCCCGACTAGCCCATCGTAGCTACAATGAGCAGTTCTTC
V: TRBV7-6
D: TRBD2
size: -
J: TRBJ2-1

CDR3: CASSPGTGFLNEQFF
DNA: TGTGCCAGCTCACCCGGGACAGGGTTTTTGAATGAGCAGTTCTTC
V: TRBV18
D: TRBD1
size: -
J: TRBJ2-1

CDR3: CASSIDPYRRLGILEQYF
DNA: TGTGCCAGTAGTATAGATCCTTACCGACGACTAGGAATTCTAGAGCAGTACTTC
V: TRBV19
D: -
size: -
J: TRBJ2-7

CDR3: CASSDSGLSSRTDTQYF
DNA: TGTGCCAGCAGTGACTCGGGACTGTCGAGCCGCACAGATACGCAGTATTTT
V: TRBV6-4
D: -
size: -
J: TRBJ2-3

CDR3: CASSPRQGTEEQFF
DNA: TGTGCCAGCAGCCCAAGACAGGGGACTGAAGAGCAGTTCTTC
V: TRBV7-3
D: TRBD1
size: -
J: TRBJ2-1

CDR3: CASSDYGLSSYNEQFF
DNA: TGTGCCAGCAGTGACTACGGGCTAAGCTCCTACAATGAGCAGTTCTTC
V: TRBV6-4
D: -
size: -
J: TRBJ2-1

CDR3: CASSRRTEDEKLFF
DNA: TGTGCCAGCAGCCGGAGGACGGAAGATGAAAAACTGTTTTTT
V: TRBV7-9
D: -
size: -
J: TRBJ1-4

CDR3: CASSLGQLNTEAFF
DNA: TGTGCCAGCAGCTTAGGCCAGCTGAACACTGAAGCTTTCTTT
V: TRBV7-9
D: -
size: once
J: TRBJ1-1